The sequence of this T cell receptor beta chain was determined in a study of cytomegalovirus exposure and HLA in healthy donors. Study results and limitations: A few CMV-associated chains were confirmed in vitro to be specific for CMV antigens. In an earlier analysis, about 90% or about 30%: the productive usage of most TCR beta V segments.

Primers: 60 Vbeta forward and 13 Jbeta reverse. Clones were sequenced by immunoSEQ multiplex PCR, and TCRdb holds only the in-frame ones, with some missing. The sample holds some 120,000 clones, about 80% seen once. Concerning this clone: What it recognizes is unknown.

Material for sequencing was PBMCs. The source of this sequence is a woman aged 50 to 60 in good health and CMV-seronegative.

The CDR3 protein is CASMGQQETQYF. The CDR3 nucleotides read TGTGCCAGCATGGGACAGCAAGAGACCCAGTACTTC. The chain couples TRBV2 to TRBJ2-5; 7 positions match TRBD1. Germline CDR1 SNHLY, CDR2 FYNNEI. This CDR3 comprises 12 residues. Trimming cost V 7 bases and J 2 bases; bases outside gene matches: 1.